This T cell receptor beta chain is drawn from a study of T cell responses to AZD1222 COVID-19 vaccine. The study, taken as a whole, reports: Clonal diversity was possibly underestimated, and white British individuals and females predominated among donors.

As to this clone: Its cognate antigen is unknown.

Trimming removed 5 bases from V and 4 bases from J, with 20 bases in between. Germline-derived CDR1 and CDR2 are LNHNV and YYDKDF (reference sequence). This CDR3 has 16 amino acids. The assay was immunoSEQ multiplex PCR, and TCRdb's table has in-frame clones only and misses some. The repertoire holds roughly 150,000 clones, about 90% seen once, with under 4% in the top ten. The chain recombines TRBV15 with TRBJ1-1; D not certain. This TCR derives from an adult in good health. The material sequenced was peripheral blood, taken on day 0 of AZD1222 vaccination. Written as DNA, the CDR3 is TGTGCCACCAGCCTAGGTCCGGGGAACGTGATCACTGAAGCTTTCTTT. This gives the protein CATSLGPGNVITEAFF.